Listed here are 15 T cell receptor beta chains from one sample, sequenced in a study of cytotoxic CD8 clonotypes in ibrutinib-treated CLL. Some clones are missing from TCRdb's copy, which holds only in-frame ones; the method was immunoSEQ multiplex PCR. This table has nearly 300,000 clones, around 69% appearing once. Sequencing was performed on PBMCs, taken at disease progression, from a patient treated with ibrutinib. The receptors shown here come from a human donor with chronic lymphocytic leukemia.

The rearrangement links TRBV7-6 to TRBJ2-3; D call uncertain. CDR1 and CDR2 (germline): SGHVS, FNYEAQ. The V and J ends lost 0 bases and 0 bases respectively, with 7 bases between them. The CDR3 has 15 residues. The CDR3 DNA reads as TGTGCCAGCAGCTTAGCGGCGGCAAGCACAGATACGCAGTATTTT. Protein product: CASSLAAASTDTQYF.

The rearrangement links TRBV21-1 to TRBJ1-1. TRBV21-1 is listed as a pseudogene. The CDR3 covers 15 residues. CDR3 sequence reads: CASSKASGINTEAFF. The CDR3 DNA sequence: TGTGCCAGCAGCAAAGCGTCGGGGATCAACACTGAAGCTTTCTTT.

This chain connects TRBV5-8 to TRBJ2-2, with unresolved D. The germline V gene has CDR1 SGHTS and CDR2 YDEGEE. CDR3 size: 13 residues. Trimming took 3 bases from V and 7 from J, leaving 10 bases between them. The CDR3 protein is CASSSSPVGELFF. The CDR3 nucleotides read TGTGCCAGCAGCTCGTCCCCCGTCGGGGAGCTGTTTTTT.

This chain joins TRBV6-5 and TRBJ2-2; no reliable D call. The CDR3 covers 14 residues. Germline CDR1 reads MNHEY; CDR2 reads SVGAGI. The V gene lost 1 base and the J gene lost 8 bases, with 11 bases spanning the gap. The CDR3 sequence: CASSYFQDVGELFF. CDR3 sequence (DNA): TGTGCCAGCAGTTACTTCCAAGATGTGGGGGAGCTGTTTTTT.

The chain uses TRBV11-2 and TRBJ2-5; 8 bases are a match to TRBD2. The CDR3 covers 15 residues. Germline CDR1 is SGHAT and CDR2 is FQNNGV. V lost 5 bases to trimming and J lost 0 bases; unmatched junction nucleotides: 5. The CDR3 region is CASSRSGRNQETQYF. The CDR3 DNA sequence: TGTGCCAGCAGCCGAAGCGGGAGAAACCAAGAGACCCAGTACTTC.

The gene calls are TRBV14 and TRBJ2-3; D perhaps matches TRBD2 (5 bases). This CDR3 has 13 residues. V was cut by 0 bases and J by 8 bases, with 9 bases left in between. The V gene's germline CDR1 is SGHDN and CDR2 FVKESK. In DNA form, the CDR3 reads TGTGCCAGCAGCCAAGAACGGGGTAGTACGCAGTATTTT. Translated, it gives CASSQERGSTQYF.

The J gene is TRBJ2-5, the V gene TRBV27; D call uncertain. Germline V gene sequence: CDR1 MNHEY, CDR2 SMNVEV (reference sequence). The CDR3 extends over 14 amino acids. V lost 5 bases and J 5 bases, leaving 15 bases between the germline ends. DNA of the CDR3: TGTGCCAGCAGTCCGATTGAGGTTCTTGAGACCCAGTACTTC. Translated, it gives CASSPIEVLETQYF.

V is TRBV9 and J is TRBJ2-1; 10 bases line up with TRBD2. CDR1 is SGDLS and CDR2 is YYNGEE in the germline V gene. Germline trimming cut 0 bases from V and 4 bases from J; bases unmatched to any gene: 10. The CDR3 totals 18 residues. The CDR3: CASSVVGSGGTAYNEQFF. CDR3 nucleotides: TGTGCCAGCAGCGTAGTGGGTAGCGGGGGGACAGCTTACAATGAGCAGTTCTTC. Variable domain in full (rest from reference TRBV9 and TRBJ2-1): DSGVTQTPKHLITATGQRVTLRCSPRSGDLSVYWYQQSLDQGLQFLIQYYNGEERAKGNILERFSAQQFPDLHSELNLSSLELGDSALYFCASSVVGSGGTAYNEQFFGPGTRLTVL.

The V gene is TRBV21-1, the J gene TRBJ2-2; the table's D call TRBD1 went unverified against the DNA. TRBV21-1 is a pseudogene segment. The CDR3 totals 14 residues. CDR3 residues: CASAQGASTGELFF. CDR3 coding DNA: TGTGCCAGCGCACAGGGGGCGTCCACCGGGGAGCTGTTTTTT.

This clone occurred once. The CDR3 DNA is TGTGCCAGCAGTAGGCGAATGACGGGAGGGCCGAGCCAAGAGACCCAGTACTTC. Its translation: CASSRRMTGGPSQETQYF. V and J are TRBV5-4 and TRBJ2-5; 8 nucleotides match TRBD2. V lost 5 bases, J lost 1 base, and 16 bases stayed unmatched. The CDR3 covers 18 residues. Germline CDR1 reads SGHNT; CDR2 reads YYREEE (reference sequence).

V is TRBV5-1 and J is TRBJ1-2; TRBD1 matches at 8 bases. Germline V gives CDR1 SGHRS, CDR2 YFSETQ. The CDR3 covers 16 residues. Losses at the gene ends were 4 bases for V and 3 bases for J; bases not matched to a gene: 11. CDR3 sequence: CASSRMMTGVDYGYTF. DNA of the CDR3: TGCGCCAGCAGCCGAATGATGACAGGGGTTGACTATGGCTACACCTTC.

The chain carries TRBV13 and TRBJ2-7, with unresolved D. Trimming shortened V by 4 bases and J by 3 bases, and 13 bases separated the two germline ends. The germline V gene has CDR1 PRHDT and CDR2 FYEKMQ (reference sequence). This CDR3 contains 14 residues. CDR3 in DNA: TGTGCCAGCAGCTCCCGGGCCTTATTCTACGAGCAGTACTTC. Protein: CASSSRALFYEQYF. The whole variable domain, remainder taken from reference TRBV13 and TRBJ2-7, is AAGVIQSPRHLIKEKRETATLKCYPIPRHDTVYWYQQGPGQDPQFLISFYEKMQSDKGSIPDRFSAQQFSDYHSELNMSSLELGDSALYFCASSSRALFYEQYFGPGTRLTVT.

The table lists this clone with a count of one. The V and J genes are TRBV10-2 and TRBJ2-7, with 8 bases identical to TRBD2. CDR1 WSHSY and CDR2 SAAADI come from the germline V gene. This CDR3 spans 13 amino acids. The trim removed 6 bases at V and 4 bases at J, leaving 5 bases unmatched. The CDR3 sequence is CASSPGLGYEQYF. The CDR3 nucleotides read TGCGCCAGCAGCCCGGGACTAGGTTACGAGCAGTACTTC.

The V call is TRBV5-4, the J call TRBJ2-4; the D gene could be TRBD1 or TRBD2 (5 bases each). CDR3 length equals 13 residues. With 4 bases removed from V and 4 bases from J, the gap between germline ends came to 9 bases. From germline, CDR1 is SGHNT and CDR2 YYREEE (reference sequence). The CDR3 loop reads CASSRDGKNIQYF. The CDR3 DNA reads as TGTGCCAGCAGCCGGGACGGAAAAAACATTCAGTACTTC.

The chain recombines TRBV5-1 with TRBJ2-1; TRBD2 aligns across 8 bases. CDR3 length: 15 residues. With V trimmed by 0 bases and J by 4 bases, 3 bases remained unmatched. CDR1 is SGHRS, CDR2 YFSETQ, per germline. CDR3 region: CASSLEGLGYNEQFF. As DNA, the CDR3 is TGCGCCAGCAGCTTGGAGGGACTAGGGTACAATGAGCAGTTCTTC.